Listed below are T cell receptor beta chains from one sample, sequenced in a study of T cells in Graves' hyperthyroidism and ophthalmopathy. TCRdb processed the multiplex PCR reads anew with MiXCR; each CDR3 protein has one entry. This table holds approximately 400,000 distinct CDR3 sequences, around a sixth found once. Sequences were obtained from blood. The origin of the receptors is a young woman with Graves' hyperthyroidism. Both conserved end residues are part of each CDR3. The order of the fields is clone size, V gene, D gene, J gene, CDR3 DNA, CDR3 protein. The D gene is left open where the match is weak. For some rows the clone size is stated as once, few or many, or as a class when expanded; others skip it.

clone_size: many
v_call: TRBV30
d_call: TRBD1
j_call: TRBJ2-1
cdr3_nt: TGTGCCTGGAGTGTAAGAGGGGGCGGACTCCTAACCTACAATGAGCAGTTCTTC
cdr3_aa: CAWSVRGGGLLTYNEQFF

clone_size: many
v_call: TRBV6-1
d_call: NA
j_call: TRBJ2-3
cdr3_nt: TGTGCCAGCATCCGACAGGGCGGCGGGGCAGATACGCAGTATTTT
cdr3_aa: CASIRQGGGADTQYF

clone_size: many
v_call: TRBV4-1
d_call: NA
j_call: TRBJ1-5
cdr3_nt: TGCGCCAGCAGCCAAGGTGATGGTCAGCCCCAGCATTTT
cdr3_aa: CASSQGDGQPQHF

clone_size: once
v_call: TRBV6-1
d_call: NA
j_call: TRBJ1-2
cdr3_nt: TGTGCCGGCAGCCCCGGGGCGGCTGGGACCTATGGCTACACCTTC
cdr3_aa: CAGSPGAAGTYGYTF

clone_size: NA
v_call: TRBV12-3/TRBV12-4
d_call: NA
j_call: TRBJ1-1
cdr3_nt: TGTGCCAGCAGTTTAGGTTTACAGGGTGCGGGAGCTTTCTTT
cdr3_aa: CASSLGLQGAGAFF

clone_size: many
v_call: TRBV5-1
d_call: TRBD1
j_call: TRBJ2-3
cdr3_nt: TGCGCCAGCAGCCCAGGGGGTTCTAGCACAGATACGCAGTATTTT
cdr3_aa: CASSPGGSSTDTQYF

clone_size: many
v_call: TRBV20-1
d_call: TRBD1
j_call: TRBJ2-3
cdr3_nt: TGCAGTGCTCCCCGCAGGGACAGGGAGGCAGATACGCAGTATTTT
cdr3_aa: CSAPRRDREADTQYF

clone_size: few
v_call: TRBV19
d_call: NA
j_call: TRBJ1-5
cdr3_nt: TGTGCCAGTAGTACCTTTAATCAGCCCCAGCATTTT
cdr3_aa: CASSTFNQPQHF

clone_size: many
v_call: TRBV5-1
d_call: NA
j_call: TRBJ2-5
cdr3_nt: TGCGCCAGCAGCTGGCAGGGGATCCAAGAGACCCAGTACTTC
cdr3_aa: CASSWQGIQETQYF

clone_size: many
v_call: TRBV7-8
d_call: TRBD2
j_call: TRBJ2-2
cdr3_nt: TGTGCCAGCAGCCTTAGCGGGAGGGCCGGCGCCGGGGAGCTGTTTTTT
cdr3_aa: CASSLSGRAGAGELFF